This T cell receptor (beta chain) was identified during a study of blood T cell repertoires in COVID-19. On the study more broadly: Sample material is recorded as cDNA or gDNA derived from T cells, B-cell-depleted T cells, or PBMCs.

Study processing details: Amplification of reference gene primers provided the estimated nucleated cell counts. This table comes from immunoSEQ multiplex PCR, and its TCRdb copy is limited to in-frame clones, with some not included. That table is the source of V, J and clone size, and D and trimming were worked out from the DNA. The sample has some 72,000 clones; around 90% are singletons. The V and J ends lost 0 bases and 0 bases respectively, with 8 bases between them. Germline V gene lookup returns CDR1 MNHNS and CDR2 SASEGT. This CDR3 is built from 15 residues. The J gene is TRBJ1-1, the V gene TRBV6-1, with unresolved D. The clonotype originates from a man between 45 and 60 years old with active COVID-19. Sequencing used peripheral blood. The CDR3 DNA sequence: TGTGCCAGCAGTGAAGCGCATGGAGTGAACACTGAAGCTTTCTTT. Translated, it gives CASSEAHGVNTEAFF.